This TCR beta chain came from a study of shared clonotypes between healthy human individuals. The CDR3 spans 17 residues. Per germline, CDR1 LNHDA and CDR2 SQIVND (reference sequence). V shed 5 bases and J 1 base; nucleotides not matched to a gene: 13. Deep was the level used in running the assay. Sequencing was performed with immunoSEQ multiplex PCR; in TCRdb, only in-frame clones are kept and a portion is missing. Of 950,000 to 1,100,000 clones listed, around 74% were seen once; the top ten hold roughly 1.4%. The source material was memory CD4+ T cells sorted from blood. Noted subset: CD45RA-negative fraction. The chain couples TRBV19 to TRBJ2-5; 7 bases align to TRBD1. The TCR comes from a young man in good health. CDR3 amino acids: CASSLSRGRGLQETQYF. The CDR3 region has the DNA TGTGCCAGTAGTCTTAGTAGGGGTAGGGGGCTCCAAGAGACCCAGTACTTC.